There are a few counts of the clone carrying this TCR beta chain. Its antigen is unknown. With a J-beta primer mix and a sample-barcoded 5' primer, a second PCR ran about 7 to 12 cycles. Researchers report that a template-switch adaptor with 12 random nucleotides tagged each cDNA molecule. TCRdb itself ran the 5' RACE reads through MiXCR, one entry per CDR3 protein. The table has about 1 million distinct CDR3 sequences, 40% to 55% seen once. Each donor's blood draw was around 9.2 milliliters of peripheral blood. This sample was taken from a study of blood T cells in healthy people across ages. Whole-study results and caveats: While age rose, TCR beta diversity per million T cells dropped in a roughly linear way. Estimates of total diversity, which came from one million sequenced T cells, were considered to be underestimates.

Trimming shortened V by 0 bases and J by 2 bases, and 11 bases separated the two germline ends. The length of the CDR3 is 17 residues. Germline V gives CDR1 MNHEY, CDR2 SMNVEV (reference sequence). Sequencing was done on a sample of blood. This sequence was found in a woman aged 60 to 75 in good health. The chain uses TRBV27 and TRBJ1-6, with D uncertain. CDR3 bases: TGTGCCAGCAGTTTATCGGGTCTAGGAACCTATAATTCACCCCTCCACTTT. Translating it yields CASSLSGLGTYNSPLHF.